This T cell receptor (beta chain) was identified in a study of blood T cell repertoires in COVID-19. For the study at large: PBMCs, B-cell-depleted T cells, or T cells provided the cDNA or gDNA that made up the material.

The repertoire was sequenced with immunoSEQ multiplex PCR; TCRdb's copy has only in-frame clones and lacks some. Of about 13,000 clones listed, about nine tenths are singletons. Per the germline V gene, CDR1 is SEHNR and CDR2 is FQNEAQ (reference sequence). The CDR3 loop spans 12 amino acids. V lost 8 bases, J lost 2 bases, and 10 bases lay in between. The rearrangement links TRBV7-9 to TRBJ2-7, with a weak D call TRBD1 (6 bases). The clonotype was recovered from a human donor in a cohort sampled during active COVID-19. Material: peripheral blood. As DNA, the CDR3 is TGTGCCAGCGAGGCAGGGGCCTACGAGCAGTACTTC. Its protein product is CASEAGAYEQYF.